This TCR beta chain was observed in a study of blood T cell repertoires in COVID-19. As for the study in general: From the United States, Italy and Spain came samples of acute and convalescent COVID-19. Sources were T cells, B-cell-depleted T cells, or PBMCs; the material itself was cDNA or gDNA.

Authors' processing steps: Nucleated cell counts were estimated from reference gene primer amplification. TCRdb keeps only in-frame clones here, not all; method: immunoSEQ multiplex PCR. Clone size and the V and J calls come from that table; the DNA yielded D and trimming. The sample contains approximately 80,000 clones, 88% of which appear only once. Germline V CDR1 and CDR2: SGDLS, YYNGEE. CDR3 size: 13 residues. Trimming removed 6 bases at V and 3 bases at J, with 12 bases between. The sequenced material came from peripheral blood. This chain uses TRBV9 with TRBJ2-5; D possibly corresponds to TRBD2 (6 bases). This sequence originates from a woman aged 80 or over with acute or convalescent COVID-19. CDR3 nucleotide sequence: TGTGCCAGCACGGAGGGAGTGGAAGAGACCCAGTACTTC. Protein: CASTEGVEETQYF.